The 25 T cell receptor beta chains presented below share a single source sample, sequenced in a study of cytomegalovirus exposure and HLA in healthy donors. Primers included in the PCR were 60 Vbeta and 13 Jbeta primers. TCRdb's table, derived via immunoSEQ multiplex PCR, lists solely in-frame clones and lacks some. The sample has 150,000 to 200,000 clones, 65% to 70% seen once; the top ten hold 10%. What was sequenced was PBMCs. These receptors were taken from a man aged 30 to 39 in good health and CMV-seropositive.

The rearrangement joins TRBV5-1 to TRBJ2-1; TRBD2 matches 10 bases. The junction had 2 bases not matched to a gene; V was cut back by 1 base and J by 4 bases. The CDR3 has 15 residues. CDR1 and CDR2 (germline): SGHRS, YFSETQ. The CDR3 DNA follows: TGCGCCAGCAGCTTGAGGACTAGCGGATACAATGAGCAGTTCTTC. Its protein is CASSLRTSGYNEQFF.

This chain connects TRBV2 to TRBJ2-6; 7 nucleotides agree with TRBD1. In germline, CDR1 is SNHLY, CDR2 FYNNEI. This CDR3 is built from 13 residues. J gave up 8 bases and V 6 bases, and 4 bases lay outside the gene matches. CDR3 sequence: CASRTGNSNVLTF. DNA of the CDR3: TGTGCCAGCAGGACAGGGAATTCCAACGTCCTGACTTTC.

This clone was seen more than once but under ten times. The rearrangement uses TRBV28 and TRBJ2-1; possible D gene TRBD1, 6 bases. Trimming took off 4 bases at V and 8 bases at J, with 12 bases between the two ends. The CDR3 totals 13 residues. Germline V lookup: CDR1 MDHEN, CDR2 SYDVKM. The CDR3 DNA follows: TGTGCCAGCAGTTCCTACAGGGTCGATGAGCAGTTCTTC. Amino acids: CASSSYRVDEQFF.

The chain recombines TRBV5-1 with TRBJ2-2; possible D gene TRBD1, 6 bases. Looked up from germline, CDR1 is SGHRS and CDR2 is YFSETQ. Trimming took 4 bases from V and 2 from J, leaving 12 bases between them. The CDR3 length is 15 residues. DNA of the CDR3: TGCGCCAGCAGCCTAGGACAGACTAACACCGGGGAGCTGTTTTTT. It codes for CASSLGQTNTGELFF.

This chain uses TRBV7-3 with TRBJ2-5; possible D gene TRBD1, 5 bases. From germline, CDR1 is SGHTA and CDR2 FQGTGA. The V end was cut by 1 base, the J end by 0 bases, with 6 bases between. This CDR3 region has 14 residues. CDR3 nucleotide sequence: TGTGCCAGCAGCTTAAAGGGGTACCAAGAGACCCAGTACTTC. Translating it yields CASSLKGYQETQYF.

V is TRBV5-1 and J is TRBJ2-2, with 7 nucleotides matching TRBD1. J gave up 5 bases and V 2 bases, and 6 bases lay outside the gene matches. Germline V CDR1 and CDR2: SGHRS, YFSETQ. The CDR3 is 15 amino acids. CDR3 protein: CASSFRTGETGELFF. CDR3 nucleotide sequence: TGCGCCAGCAGCTTCAGAACAGGGGAGACCGGGGAGCTGTTTTTT.

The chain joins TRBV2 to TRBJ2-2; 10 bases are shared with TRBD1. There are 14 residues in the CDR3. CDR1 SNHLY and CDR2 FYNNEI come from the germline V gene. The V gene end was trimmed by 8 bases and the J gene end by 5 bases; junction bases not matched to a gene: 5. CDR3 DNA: TGTGCCAGCGCCGGGACAGGGGTTACCGGGGAGCTGTTTTTT. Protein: CASAGTGVTGELFF. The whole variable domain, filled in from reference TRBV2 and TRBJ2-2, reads EPEVTQTPSHQVTQMGQEVILRCVPISNHLYFYWYRQILGQKVEFLVSFYNNEISEKSEIFDDQFSVERPDGSNFTLKIRSTKLEDSAMYFCASAGTGVTGELFFGEGSRLTVL.

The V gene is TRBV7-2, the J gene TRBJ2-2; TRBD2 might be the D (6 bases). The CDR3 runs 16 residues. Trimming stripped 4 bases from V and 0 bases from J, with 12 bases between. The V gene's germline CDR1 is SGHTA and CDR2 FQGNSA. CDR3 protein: CASSYRGLSNTGELFF. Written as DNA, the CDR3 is TGTGCCAGCAGCTACCGGGGGTTGTCGAACACCGGGGAGCTGTTTTTT. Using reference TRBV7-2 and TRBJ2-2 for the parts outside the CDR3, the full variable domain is GAGVSQSPSNKVTEKGKDVELRCDPISGHTALYWYRQSLGQGLEFLIYFQGNSAPDKSGLPSDRFSAERTGGSVSTLTIQRTQQEDSAVYLCASSYRGLSNTGELFFGEGSRLTVL.

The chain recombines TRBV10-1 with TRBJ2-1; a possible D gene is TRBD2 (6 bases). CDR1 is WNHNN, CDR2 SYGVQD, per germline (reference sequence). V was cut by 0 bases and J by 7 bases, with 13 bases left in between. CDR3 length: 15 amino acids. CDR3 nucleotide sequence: TGCGCCAGCAGTGAGTCAGGCGCGGAGGGGAATGAGCAGTTCTTC. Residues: CASSESGAEGNEQFF.

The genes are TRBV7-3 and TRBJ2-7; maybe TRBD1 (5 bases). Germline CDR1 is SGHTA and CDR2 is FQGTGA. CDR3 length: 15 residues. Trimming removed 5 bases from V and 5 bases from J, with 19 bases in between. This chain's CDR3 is CASSPVKAGLDEQYF. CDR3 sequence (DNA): TGTGCCAGCAGCCCAGTTAAAGCAGGGCTCGACGAGCAGTACTTC.

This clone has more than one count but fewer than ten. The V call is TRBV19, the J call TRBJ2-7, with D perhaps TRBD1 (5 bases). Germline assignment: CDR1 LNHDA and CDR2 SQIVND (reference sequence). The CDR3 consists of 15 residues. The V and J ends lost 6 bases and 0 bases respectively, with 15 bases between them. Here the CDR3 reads CASRRFSDNSYEQYF. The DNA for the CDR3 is TGTGCCAGTAGGAGGTTTTCGGACAACTCCTACGAGCAGTACTTC.

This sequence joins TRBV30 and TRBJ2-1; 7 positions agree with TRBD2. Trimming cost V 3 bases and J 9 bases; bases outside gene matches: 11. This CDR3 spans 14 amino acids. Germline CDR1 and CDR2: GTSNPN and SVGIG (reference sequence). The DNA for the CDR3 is TGTGCCTGGAGGGGAGGCGGGAGTCATAGTGAGCAGTTCTTC. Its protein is CAWRGGGSHSEQFF.

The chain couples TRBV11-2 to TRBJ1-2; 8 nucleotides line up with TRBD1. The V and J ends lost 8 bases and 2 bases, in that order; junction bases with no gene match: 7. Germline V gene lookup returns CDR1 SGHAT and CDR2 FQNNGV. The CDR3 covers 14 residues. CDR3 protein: CASYRGRGNYGYTF. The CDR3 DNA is TGTGCCAGCTACAGGGGGAGGGGAAACTATGGCTACACCTTC.

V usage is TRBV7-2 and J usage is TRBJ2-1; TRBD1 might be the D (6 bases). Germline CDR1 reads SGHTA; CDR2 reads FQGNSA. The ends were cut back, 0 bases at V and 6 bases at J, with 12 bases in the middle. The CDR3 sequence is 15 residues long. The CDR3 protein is CASSLAAGDINEQFF. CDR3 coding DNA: TGTGCCAGCAGCTTAGCGGCAGGGGATATCAATGAGCAGTTCTTC.

This CDR3 reads CASKSGTLNTEAFF. CDR3 coding DNA: TGTGCCAGCAAGTCCGGGACACTGAACACTGAAGCTTTCTTT. The chain combines TRBV27 with TRBJ1-1, with D possibly being TRBD1 (6 bases). The V and J ends lost 7 bases and 0 bases respectively, with 12 bases between them. The V gene's germline CDR1 is MNHEY and CDR2 SMNVEV (reference sequence). The CDR3 runs to 14 residues.

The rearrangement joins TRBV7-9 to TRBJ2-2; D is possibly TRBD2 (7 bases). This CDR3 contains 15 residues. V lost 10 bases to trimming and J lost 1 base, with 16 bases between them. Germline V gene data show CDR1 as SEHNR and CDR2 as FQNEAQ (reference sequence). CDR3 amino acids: CANGGLAVNTGELFF. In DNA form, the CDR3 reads TGTGCCAACGGGGGGCTAGCGGTGAACACCGGGGAGCTGTTTTTT.

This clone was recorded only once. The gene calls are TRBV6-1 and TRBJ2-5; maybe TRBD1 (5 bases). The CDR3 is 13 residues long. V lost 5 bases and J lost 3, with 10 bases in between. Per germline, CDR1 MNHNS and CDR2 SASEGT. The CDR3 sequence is CASSLQVKETQYF. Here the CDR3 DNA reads TGTGCCAGCAGTTTACAGGTGAAAGAGACCCAGTACTTC.

The CDR3 sequence: CASPGAGGEQYF. CDR3 bases: TGTGCCTCCCCGGGGGCAGGGGGCGAGCAGTACTTC. J is TRBJ2-7 and V is TRBV19, with TRBD1 as a possible D gene (7 bases). Germline V lookup: CDR1 LNHDA, CDR2 SQIVND (reference sequence). V lost 11 bases and J lost 6, with 17 bases in between. The CDR3 loop spans 12 amino acids.

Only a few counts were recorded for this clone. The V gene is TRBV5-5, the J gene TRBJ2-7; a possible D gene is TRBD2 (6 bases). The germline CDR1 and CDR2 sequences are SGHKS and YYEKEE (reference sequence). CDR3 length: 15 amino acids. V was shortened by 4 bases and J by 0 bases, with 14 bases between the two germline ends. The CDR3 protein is CASSLPGTGSYEQYF. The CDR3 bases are TGTGCCAGCAGCCTCCCAGGGACTGGCTCCTACGAGCAGTACTTC.

The CDR3 sequence: CAWRGQGTYEQYF. CDR3 DNA sequence: TGTGCCTGGAGGGGACAGGGTACCTACGAGCAGTACTTC. The rearrangement joins TRBV30 to TRBJ2-7; 9 bases fit TRBD1. In germline, CDR1 is GTSNPN, CDR2 SVGIG (reference sequence). With 3 bases clipped from V and 2 bases from J, the junction kept 2 bases outside the gene matches. The CDR3 totals 13 residues.

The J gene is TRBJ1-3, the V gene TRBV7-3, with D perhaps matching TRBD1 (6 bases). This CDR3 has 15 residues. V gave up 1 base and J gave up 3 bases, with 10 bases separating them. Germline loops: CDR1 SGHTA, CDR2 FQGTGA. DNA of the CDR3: TGTGCCAGCAGCTTAAATAAGGGGGATGGAAACACCATATATTTT. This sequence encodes CASSLNKGDGNTIYF.

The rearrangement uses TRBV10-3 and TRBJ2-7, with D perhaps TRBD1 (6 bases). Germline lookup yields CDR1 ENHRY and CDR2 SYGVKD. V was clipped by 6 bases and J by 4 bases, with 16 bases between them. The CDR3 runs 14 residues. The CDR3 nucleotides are TGTGCCATCAGCCGAGACCAACAGGGATACGAGCAGTACTTC. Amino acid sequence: CAISRDQQGYEQYF.

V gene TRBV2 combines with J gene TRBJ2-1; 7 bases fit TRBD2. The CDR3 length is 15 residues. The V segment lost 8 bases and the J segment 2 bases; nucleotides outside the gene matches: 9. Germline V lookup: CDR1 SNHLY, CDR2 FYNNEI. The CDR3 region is CASLGGGLTYNEQFF. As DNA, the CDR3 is TGTGCCAGCTTGGGGGGGGGATTGACCTACAATGAGCAGTTCTTC.

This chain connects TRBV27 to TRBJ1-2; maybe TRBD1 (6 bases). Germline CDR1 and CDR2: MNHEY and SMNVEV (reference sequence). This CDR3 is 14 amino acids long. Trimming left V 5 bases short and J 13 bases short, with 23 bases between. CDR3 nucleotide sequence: TGTGCCAGCAGTCCCCAGGACAGATCTAACTACCCCACCTTC. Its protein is CASSPQDRSNYPTF.

The DNA for the CDR3 is TGTGCCAGCTCACCCGGACAGGGCTCTTTCCTTGGCTACACCTTC. It yields the protein CASSPGQGSFLGYTF. The genes are TRBV18 and TRBJ1-2, with TRBD1 matching over 8 bases. Germline V gene sequence: CDR1 KGHSH, CDR2 LQKENI. J lost 7 bases, V lost 3 bases, and 10 bases had no gene match. This CDR3 is built from 15 residues. The full variable domain, completed using reference TRBV18 and TRBJ1-2, is NAGVMQNPRHLVRRRGQEARLRCSPMKGHSHVYWYRQLPEEGLKFMVYLQKENIIDESGMPKERFSAEFPKEGPSILRIQQVVRGDSAAYFCASSPGQGSFLGYTFGSGTRLTVV.